This T cell receptor beta chain was observed in a study of post-analysis software for immune sequencing data (dated by TCRdb to 2014 to 2015). Regarding the complete study: Relapsing-remitting, secondary progressive and progressive-relapsing multiple sclerosis were recorded as disease courses, and subtype annotation was lacking for some patients. The multiple sclerosis patient repertoires were compared with more than 10 previously published healthy control repertoires from donors aged 6 to 25 years. A subset of samples was prepared in parallel using single-end sample barcoding, then pooled and co-amplified after Illumina adapter ligation. The paper as a whole reports these results and caveats: Normalized Chao1 diversity was significantly lower in multiple sclerosis patients than controls, suggesting substantial peripheral T-cell clonal expansion. Significantly higher frequencies in patients than in controls were found for roughly 5 TRBV segments, including TRBV5-6, TRBV5-1 and TRBV20-1. Direct clustering with F measure revealed strong co-clustering of samples prepared in the same batch, which led to a batch-effect correction. The control group was slightly older than the multiple sclerosis patient group.

To demonstrate the VDJtools post-analysis software, TCR beta repertoires were profiled from the peripheral blood of 13 young patients with multiple sclerosis. The multiple sclerosis patients were children and adolescents between roughly 6 and 15 years of age. Reading from cysteine to phenylalanine, the CDR3 counts 17 amino acids. Of the read, only the CDR3 DNA is kept; its 51 bases are in frame from base 1. Based on the germline V gene, the CDR1 and CDR2 sequences are SGHAT and FQNNGV. Library preparation was by PCR. TCRdb lists the instrument as Illumina HiSeq 2500. To reduce PCR and sequencing biases, unique molecular identifiers were incorporated into the TCR beta cDNA libraries. Some 500,000 cDNA molecules were obtained for every 1 to 10 million input T cells, so each molecule roughly corresponded to one T cell. The patient libraries were prepared and sequenced using the same protocol as the earlier healthy control dataset. Samples belonging to the same batch were prepared together, multiplexed and sequenced on a shared HiSeq lane. As for the authors' bioinformatics: Raw barcoded reads were processed with MIGEC, discarding single-read molecular identifier groups before consensus assembly and CDR3 extraction. VDJtools was used for post-analysis of the clonotype tables, with diversity normalized by down-sampling every dataset to the smallest sample size. To correct batch-related cross-sample contamination, repertoire overlap clustering matched CDR3 amino acid sequences but not nucleotide sequences. TCRdb trimmed public reads at Q25 via fastp, called clones via MiXCR and kept in-frame beta chains. Duplicate CDR3 protein sequences are folded into a single record with the most common DNA and genes. TCRdb assigned the V and J calls; the authors' analysis was not used. Across this sample there are almost 700,000 distinct CDR3 sequences, with 55% to 60% seen only once. The top ten constitute about 10% of the sample.

This clonotype was recorded once. Its antigen specificity is not known. One end of the junction does not line up with germline, which may come from a read error. The TCR sequence derives from a girl aged 2 to 10 with multiple sclerosis. Sequences were obtained from blood. This chain joins TRBV11-2 to TRBJ2-5; 13 junctional bases match TRBD2. CDR3 loop: CASSLGLTSGGRETQYF. The nucleotide sequence is TGCGCCAGCAGCTTAGGTCTGACTAGCGGGGGGCGAGAGACCCAGTACTTC.